This TCR beta chain was sequenced for a study of T cell responses to AZD1222 COVID-19 vaccine. Study-level findings and limits: Of spike-specific TCRs, nearly half reportedly target regions left unmutated in variants. The number of AZD1222 recipients seropositive at baseline was only 6 or 7. Donors were chiefly white British, with a greater number of females, and clonal diversity was perhaps underestimated.

The repertoire was sequenced with immunoSEQ multiplex PCR; TCRdb's copy has only in-frame clones and lacks some. Found here are tens of thousands of clones, roughly 80% of them singletons; the top ten hold under 6.5%. Concerning this clone: What it recognizes is unknown.

The sample consisted of peripheral blood, taken on day 0 of AZD1222 vaccination. This sequence was found in an adult in good health.

CDR3 sequence: CASSVIPRDRDIWNTEAFF. The CDR3 coding sequence is TGTGCCAGCAGCGTGATCCCCCGGGACAGGGACATTTGGAACACTGAAGCTTTCTTT. The chain uses TRBV7-6 and TRBJ1-1, with 9 bases lining up with TRBD1. Per germline, CDR1 SGHVS and CDR2 FNYEAQ. This CDR3 comprises 19 residues. Losses at the gene ends were 5 bases for V and 1 base for J; bases not matched to a gene: 17.